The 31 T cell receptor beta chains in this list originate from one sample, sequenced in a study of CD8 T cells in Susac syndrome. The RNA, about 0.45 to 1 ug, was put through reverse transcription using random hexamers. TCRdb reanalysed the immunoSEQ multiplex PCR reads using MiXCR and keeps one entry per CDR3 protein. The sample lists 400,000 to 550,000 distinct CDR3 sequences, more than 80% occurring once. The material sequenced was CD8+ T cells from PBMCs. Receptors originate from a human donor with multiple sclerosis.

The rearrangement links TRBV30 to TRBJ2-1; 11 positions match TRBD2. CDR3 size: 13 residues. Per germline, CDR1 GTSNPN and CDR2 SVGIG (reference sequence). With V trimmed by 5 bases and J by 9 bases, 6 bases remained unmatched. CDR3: CAWGLAGPGEQFF. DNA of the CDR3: TGTGCCTGGGGACTAGCGGGCCCGGGTGAGCAGTTCTTC.

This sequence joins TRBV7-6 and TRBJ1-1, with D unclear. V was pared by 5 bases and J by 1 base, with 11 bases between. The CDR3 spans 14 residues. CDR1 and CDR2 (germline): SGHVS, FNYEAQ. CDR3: CASSLFSANTEAFF. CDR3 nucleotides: TGTGCCAGCAGCCTTTTCAGTGCGAACACTGAAGCTTTCTTT.

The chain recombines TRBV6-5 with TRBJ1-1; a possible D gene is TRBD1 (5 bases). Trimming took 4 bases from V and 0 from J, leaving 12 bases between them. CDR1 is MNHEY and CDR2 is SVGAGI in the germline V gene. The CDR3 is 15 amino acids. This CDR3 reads CASSFRTLLNTEAFF. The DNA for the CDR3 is TGTGCCAGCAGTTTCCGGACACTACTGAACACTGAAGCTTTCTTT.

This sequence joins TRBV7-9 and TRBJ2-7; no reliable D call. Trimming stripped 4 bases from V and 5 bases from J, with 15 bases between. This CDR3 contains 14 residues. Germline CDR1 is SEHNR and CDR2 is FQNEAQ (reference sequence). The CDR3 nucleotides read TGTGCCAGCAGCTCCGTTATAGGGTGGGACGAGCAGTACTTC. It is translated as CASSSVIGWDEQYF.

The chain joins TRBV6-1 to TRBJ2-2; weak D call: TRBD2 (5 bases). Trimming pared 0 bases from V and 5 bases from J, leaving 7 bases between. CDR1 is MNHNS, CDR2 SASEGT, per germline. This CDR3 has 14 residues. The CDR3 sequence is CASSEAPGTGELFF. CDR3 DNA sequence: TGTGCCAGCAGTGAAGCGCCGGGGACCGGGGAGCTGTTTTTT.

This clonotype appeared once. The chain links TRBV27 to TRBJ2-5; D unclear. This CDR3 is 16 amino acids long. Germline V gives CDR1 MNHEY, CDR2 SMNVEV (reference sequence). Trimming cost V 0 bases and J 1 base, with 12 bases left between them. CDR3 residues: CASSLSPHYFQETQYF. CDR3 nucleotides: TGTGCCAGCAGTTTATCGCCGCACTATTTCCAAGAGACCCAGTACTTC.

The CDR3 DNA reads as TGCAGTGCTGATTCCCGGGACATCAATCAGCCCCAGCATTTT. Protein product: CSADSRDINQPQHF. V and J are TRBV20-1 and TRBJ1-5; tentative D call: TRBD1 (6 bases). Trimming pared 5 bases from V and 3 bases from J, leaving 14 bases between. The CDR3 length is 14 residues. Per the germline V gene, CDR1 is DFQATT and CDR2 is SNEGSKA (reference sequence).

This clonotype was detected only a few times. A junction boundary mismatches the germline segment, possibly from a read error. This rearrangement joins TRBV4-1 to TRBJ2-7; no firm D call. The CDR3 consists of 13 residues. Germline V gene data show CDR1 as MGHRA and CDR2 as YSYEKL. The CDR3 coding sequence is TGTGCCAGCAGCCAAGCTGGCCCCTACGAGCAGTACTTC. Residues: CASSQAGPYEQYF.

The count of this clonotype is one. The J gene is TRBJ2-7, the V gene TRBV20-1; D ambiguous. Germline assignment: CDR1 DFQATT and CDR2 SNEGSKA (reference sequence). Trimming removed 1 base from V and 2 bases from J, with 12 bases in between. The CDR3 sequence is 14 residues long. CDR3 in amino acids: CSARASTTTYEQYF. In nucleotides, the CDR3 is TGCAGTGCTAGAGCGTCAACAACTACCTACGAGCAGTACTTC.

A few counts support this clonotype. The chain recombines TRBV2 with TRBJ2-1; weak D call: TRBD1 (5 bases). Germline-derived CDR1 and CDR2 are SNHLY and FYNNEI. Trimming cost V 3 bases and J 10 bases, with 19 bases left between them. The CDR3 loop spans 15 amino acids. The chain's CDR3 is CASSDEGAGVREQFF. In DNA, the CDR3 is TGTGCCAGCAGTGATGAAGGGGCCGGCGTTAGGGAGCAGTTCTTC.

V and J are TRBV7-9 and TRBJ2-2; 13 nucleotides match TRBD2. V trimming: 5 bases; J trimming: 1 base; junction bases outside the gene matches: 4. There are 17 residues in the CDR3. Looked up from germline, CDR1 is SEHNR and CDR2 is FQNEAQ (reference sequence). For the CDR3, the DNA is TGTGCCAGCAGCACTCGACTAGCGGGAGGGAACACCGGGGAGCTGTTTTTT. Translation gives CASSTRLAGGNTGELFF.

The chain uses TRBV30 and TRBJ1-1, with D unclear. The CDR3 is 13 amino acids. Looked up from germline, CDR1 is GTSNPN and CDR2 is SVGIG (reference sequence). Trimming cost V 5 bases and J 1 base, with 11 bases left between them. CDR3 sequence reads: CAWADGPNTEAFF. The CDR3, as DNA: TGTGCCTGGGCTGACGGGCCGAACACTGAAGCTTTCTTT.

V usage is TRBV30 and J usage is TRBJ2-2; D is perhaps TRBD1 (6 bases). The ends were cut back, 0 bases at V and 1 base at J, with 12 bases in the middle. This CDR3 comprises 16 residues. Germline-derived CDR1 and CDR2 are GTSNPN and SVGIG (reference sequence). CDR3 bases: TGTGCCTGGAGTGTACCCTCAGGGGAGAACACCGGGGAGCTGTTTTTT. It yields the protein CAWSVPSGENTGELFF.

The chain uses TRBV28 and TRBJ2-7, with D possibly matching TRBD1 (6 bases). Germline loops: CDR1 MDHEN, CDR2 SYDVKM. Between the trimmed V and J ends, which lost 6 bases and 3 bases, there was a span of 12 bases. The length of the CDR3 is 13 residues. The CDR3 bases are TGTGCCAGCAGGGCAGGGGTTTACTACGAGCAGTACTTC. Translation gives CASRAGVYYEQYF.

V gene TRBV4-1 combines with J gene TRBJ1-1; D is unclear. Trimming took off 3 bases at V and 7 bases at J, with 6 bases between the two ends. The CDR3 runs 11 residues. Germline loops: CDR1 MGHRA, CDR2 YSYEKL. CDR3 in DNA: TGCGCCAGCAGCCACGAAAATGAAGCTTTCTTT. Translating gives CASSHENEAFF.

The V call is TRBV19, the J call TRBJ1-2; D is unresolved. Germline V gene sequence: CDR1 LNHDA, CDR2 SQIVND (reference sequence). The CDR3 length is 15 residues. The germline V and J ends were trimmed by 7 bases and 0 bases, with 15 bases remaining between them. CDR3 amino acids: CASTGVAEANYGYTF. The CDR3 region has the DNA TGTGCCAGTACCGGAGTGGCAGAAGCTAACTATGGCTACACCTTC.

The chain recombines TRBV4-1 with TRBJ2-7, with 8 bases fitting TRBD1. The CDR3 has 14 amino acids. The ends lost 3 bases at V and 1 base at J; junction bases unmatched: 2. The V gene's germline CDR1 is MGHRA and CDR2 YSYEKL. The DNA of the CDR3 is TGCGCCAGCAGCCACGGACAGGGATCCTACGAGCAGTACTTC. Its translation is CASSHGQGSYEQYF.

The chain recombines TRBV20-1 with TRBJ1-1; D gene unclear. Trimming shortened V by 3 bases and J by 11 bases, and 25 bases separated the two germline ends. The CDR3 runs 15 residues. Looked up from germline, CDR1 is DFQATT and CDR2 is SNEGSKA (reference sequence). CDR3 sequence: CSAREPSRGDLGAFF. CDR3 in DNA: TGCAGTGCTAGGGAACCCTCGAGAGGTGACCTAGGGGCTTTCTTT.

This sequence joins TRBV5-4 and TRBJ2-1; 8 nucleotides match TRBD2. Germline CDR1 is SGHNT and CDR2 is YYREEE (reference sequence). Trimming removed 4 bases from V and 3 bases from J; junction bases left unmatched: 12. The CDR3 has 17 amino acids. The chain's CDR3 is CASSGAGEIGDYNEQFF. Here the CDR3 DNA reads TGTGCCAGCAGCGGAGCGGGAGAGATAGGGGACTACAATGAGCAGTTCTTC.

The CDR3 spells CAWSTGLSNQPQHF. The CDR3 DNA reads as TGTGCCTGGTCGACAGGGCTTAGCAATCAGCCCCAGCATTTT. The chain recombines TRBV30 with TRBJ1-5; 7 bases are a match to TRBD1. This CDR3 is 14 amino acids long. V shed 5 bases, J shed 0 bases, and the junction held 4 bases outside the gene matches. Germline V lookup: CDR1 GTSNPN, CDR2 SVGIG (reference sequence).

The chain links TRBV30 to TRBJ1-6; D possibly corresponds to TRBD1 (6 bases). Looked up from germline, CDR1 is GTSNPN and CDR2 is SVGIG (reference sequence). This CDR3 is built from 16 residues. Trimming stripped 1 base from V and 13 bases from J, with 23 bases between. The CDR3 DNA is TGTGCCTGGAGTGGAACCCGGGGCAGGGACAATCGGCCCCTCCACTTT. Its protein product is CAWSGTRGRDNRPLHF. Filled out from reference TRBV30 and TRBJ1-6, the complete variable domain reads SQTIHQWPATLVQPVGSPLSLECTVEGTSNPNLYWYRQAAGRGLQLLFYSVGIGQISSEVPQNLSASRPQDRQFILSSKKLLLSDSGFYLCAWSGTRGRDNRPLHFGNGTRLTVT.

CDR3 in DNA: TGCAGTGCCCATTGGGGATTCCAAGAGACCCAGTACTTC. This translates into CSAHWGFQETQYF. The gene calls are TRBV20-1 and TRBJ2-5, with D hard to call. The CDR3 is 13 amino acids. Germline V gives CDR1 DFQATT, CDR2 SNEGSKA (reference sequence). V lost 6 bases, J lost 1 base, and 12 bases lay in between.

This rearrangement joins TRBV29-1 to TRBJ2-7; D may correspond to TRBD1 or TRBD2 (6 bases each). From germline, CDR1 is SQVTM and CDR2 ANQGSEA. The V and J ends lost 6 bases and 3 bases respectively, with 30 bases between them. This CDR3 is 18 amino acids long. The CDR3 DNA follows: TGCAGCGTACAATACACTGGGGGGACAAGTACGAGCTTCTACGAGCAGTACTTC. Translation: CSVQYTGGTSTSFYEQYF.

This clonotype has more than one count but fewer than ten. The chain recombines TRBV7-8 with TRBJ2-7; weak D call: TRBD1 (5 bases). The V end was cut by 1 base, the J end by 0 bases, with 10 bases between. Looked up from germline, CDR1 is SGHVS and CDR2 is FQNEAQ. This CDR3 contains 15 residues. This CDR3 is CASSLGPDSSYEQYF. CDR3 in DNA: TGTGCCAGCAGCTTAGGTCCAGACAGCTCCTACGAGCAGTACTTC.

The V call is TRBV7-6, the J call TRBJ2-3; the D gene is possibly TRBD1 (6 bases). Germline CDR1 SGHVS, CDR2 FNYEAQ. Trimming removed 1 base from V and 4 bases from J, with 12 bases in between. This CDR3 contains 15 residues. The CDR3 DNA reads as TGTGCCAGCAGCTTAGAGCAGGGGATGTCAGATACGCAGTATTTT. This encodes CASSLEQGMSDTQYF. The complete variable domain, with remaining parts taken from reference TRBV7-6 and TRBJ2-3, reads GAGVSQSPRYKVTKRGQDVALRCDPISGHVSLYWYRQALGQGPEFLTYFNYEAQQDKSGLPNDRFSAERPEGSISTLTIQRTEQRDSAMYRCASSLEQGMSDTQYFGPGTRLTVL.

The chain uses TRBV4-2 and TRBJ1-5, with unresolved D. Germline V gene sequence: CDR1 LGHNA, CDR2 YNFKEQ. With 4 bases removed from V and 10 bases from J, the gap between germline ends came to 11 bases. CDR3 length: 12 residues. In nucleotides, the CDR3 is TGTGCCAGCAGCCTTGTTGGAGGACCCCAGCATTTT. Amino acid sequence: CASSLVGGPQHF.

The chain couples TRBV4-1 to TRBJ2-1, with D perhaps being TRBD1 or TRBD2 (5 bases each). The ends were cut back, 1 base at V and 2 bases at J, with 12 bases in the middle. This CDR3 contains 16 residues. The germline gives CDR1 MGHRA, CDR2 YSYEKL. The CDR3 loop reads CASSQAPQGAYNEQFF. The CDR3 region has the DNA TGCGCCAGCAGCCAAGCGCCGCAGGGAGCCTACAATGAGCAGTTCTTC.

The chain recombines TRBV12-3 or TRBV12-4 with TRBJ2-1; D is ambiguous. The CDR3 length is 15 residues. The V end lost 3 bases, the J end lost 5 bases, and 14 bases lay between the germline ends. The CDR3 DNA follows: TGTGCCAGCAGTTTGAGGCCTTCAAGGGACAATGAGCAGTTCTTC. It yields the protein CASSLRPSRDNEQFF.

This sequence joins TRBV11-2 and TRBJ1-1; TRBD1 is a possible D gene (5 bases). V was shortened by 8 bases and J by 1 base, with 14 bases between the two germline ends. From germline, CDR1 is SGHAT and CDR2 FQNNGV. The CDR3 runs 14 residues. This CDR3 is CASARGSSNTEAFF. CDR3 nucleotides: TGTGCCAGCGCCCGGGGGAGCTCGAACACTGAAGCTTTCTTT.

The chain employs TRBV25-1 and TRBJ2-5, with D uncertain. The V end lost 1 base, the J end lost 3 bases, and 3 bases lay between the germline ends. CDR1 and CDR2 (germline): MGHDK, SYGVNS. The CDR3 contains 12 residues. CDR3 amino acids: CASSESKETQYF. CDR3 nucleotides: TGTGCCAGCAGTGAATCGAAAGAGACCCAGTACTTC.

CDR3 nucleotide sequence: TGTGCCTGGAGTGTGGGTCCCCCTAGCACAGATACGCAGTATTTT. It translates to CAWSVGPPSTDTQYF. This rearrangement joins TRBV30 to TRBJ2-3; D ambiguous. The ends were cut back, 0 bases at V and 0 bases at J, with 10 bases in the middle. Germline CDR1 GTSNPN, CDR2 SVGIG (reference sequence). The CDR3 runs 15 residues. Complete variable domain (other parts from reference TRBV30 and TRBJ2-3): SQTIHQWPATLVQPVGSPLSLECTVEGTSNPNLYWYRQAAGRGLQLLFYSVGIGQISSEVPQNLSASRPQDRQFILSSKKLLLSDSGFYLCAWSVGPPSTDTQYFGPGTRLTVL.